This is a list of T cell receptor beta chains from one sample in a study of blood T cell repertoires in COVID-19. Data came from immunoSEQ multiplex PCR; TCRdb stores just in-frame clones and leaves some out. The repertoire holds roughly 250,000 clones, with 65% to 85% as singletons. Sequences were obtained from peripheral blood. The source is a woman between 40 and 50 years old with active or convalescent COVID-19. Each CDR3 is given with its conserved first and last residue. The order of the fields is J gene, D gene, clone size, V gene, CDR3 protein, CDR3 DNA. The D gene is left open where the match is weak. The listing skips clone size in some rows; elsewhere it reads once, few, many or a size class.

j_gene: TRBJ1-5
d_gene: TRBD1
abundance: NA
v_gene: TRBV2
CDR3aa: CASSGGTGPNQPQHF
CDR3nt: TGTGCCAGCAGCGGCGGGACAGGGCCAAATCAGCCCCAGCATTTT

j_gene: TRBJ1-1
d_gene: NA
abundance: NA
v_gene: TRBV7-3
CDR3aa: CASSLGRNTEAFF
CDR3nt: TGTGCCAGCAGCTTAGGCAGGAACACTGAAGCTTTCTTT

j_gene: TRBJ2-1
d_gene: TRBD1
abundance: NA
v_gene: TRBV19
CDR3aa: CASSGQARGSYNEQFF
CDR3nt: TGTGCCAGTAGCGGACAGGCTAGGGGATCGTACAATGAGCAGTTCTTC

j_gene: TRBJ1-2
d_gene: TRBD1
abundance: NA
v_gene: TRBV3-1/TRBV3-2
CDR3aa: CASSYVPGQGSYGYTF
CDR3nt: TGTGCCAGCAGCTATGTCCCGGGACAGGGATCCTATGGCTACACCTTC

j_gene: TRBJ2-5
d_gene: TRBD1
abundance: NA
v_gene: TRBV5-4
CDR3aa: CASSLDRGQETQYF
CDR3nt: TGTGCCAGCAGCCTTGACAGGGGTCAAGAGACCCAGTACTTC

j_gene: TRBJ2-3
d_gene: NA
abundance: once
v_gene: TRBV9
CDR3aa: CASSSRQAATDTQYF
CDR3nt: TGTGCCAGCAGCTCGCGACAGGCAGCCACAGATACGCAGTATTTT

j_gene: TRBJ1-2
d_gene: NA
abundance: NA
v_gene: TRBV6-4
CDR3aa: CASSETGNYGYTF
CDR3nt: TGTGCCAGCAGTGAGACGGGTAACTATGGCTACACCTTC

j_gene: TRBJ1-1
d_gene: NA
abundance: NA
v_gene: TRBV3-1/TRBV3-2
CDR3aa: CASSSYRVSGTEAFF
CDR3nt: TGTGCCAGCAGCTCTTACAGGGTCTCGGGCACTGAAGCTTTCTTT

j_gene: TRBJ1-2
d_gene: NA
abundance: NA
v_gene: TRBV20-1
CDR3aa: CSASAQGNYGYTF
CDR3nt: TGCAGTGCTAGTGCACAGGGTAACTATGGCTACACCTTC

j_gene: TRBJ1-5
d_gene: TRBD1
abundance: NA
v_gene: TRBV19
CDR3aa: CASSGQGMGQPQHF
CDR3nt: TGTGCCAGTAGTGGACAGGGGATGGGGCAGCCCCAGCATTTT

j_gene: TRBJ2-1
d_gene: TRBD2
abundance: once
v_gene: TRBV3-1/TRBV3-2
CDR3aa: CASSQERLAGKNEQFF
CDR3nt: TGTGCCAGCAGCCAAGAACGGCTAGCGGGGAAGAATGAGCAGTTCTTC

j_gene: TRBJ1-1
d_gene: NA
abundance: NA
v_gene: TRBV6-5
CDR3aa: CATPGQRNTEAFF
CDR3nt: TGTGCCACCCCCGGACAGAGAAACACTGAAGCTTTCTTT

j_gene: TRBJ1-2
d_gene: NA
abundance: NA
v_gene: TRBV19
CDR3aa: CASSTPGGNRNYGYTF
CDR3nt: TGTGCCAGTAGTACCCCCGGCGGAAACAGGAACTATGGCTACACCTTC

j_gene: TRBJ1-5
d_gene: NA
abundance: NA
v_gene: TRBV6-5
CDR3aa: CASSYSGGGQPQHF
CDR3nt: TGTGCCAGCAGTTACTCAGGGGGAGGGCAGCCCCAGCATTTT

j_gene: TRBJ1-2
d_gene: NA
abundance: NA
v_gene: TRBV11-1
CDR3aa: CASSPHGGDYGYTF
CDR3nt: TGTGCCAGCAGCCCCCACGGGGGTGACTATGGCTACACCTTC

j_gene: TRBJ1-1
d_gene: NA
abundance: NA
v_gene: TRBV7-3
CDR3aa: CASSFPWSAEAFF
CDR3nt: TGTGCCAGCAGCTTCCCATGGAGCGCTGAAGCTTTCTTT

j_gene: TRBJ2-5
d_gene: NA
abundance: NA
v_gene: TRBV30
CDR3aa: CAWEDGNQETQYF
CDR3nt: TGTGCCTGGGAGGACGGGAACCAAGAGACCCAGTACTTC

j_gene: TRBJ2-5
d_gene: NA
abundance: once
v_gene: TRBV4-2
CDR3aa: CASSQDLRETQYF
CDR3nt: TGTGCCAGCAGCCAAGACCTCCGGGAGACCCAGTACTTC

j_gene: TRBJ1-2
d_gene: TRBD1
abundance: once
v_gene: TRBV29-1
CDR3aa: CSVPGQGLYGYTF
CDR3nt: TGCAGCGTTCCCGGACAGGGCCTCTATGGCTACACCTTC

j_gene: TRBJ1-2
d_gene: NA
abundance: NA
v_gene: TRBV14
CDR3aa: CASSQDQRGIYGYTF
CDR3nt: TGTGCCAGCAGCCAAGATCAAAGGGGTATCTATGGCTACACCTTC

j_gene: TRBJ2-5
d_gene: TRBD1
abundance: NA
v_gene: TRBV3-1/TRBV3-2
CDR3aa: CASSQGVTGEGETQYF
CDR3nt: TGTGCCAGCAGCCAAGGAGTGACAGGGGAAGGGGAGACCCAGTACTTC

j_gene: TRBJ1-1
d_gene: TRBD1
abundance: once
v_gene: TRBV5-1
CDR3aa: CASSSKTGDTEAFF
CDR3nt: TGCGCCAGCAGCTCAAAGACAGGGGACACTGAAGCTTTCTTT

j_gene: TRBJ1-2
d_gene: NA
abundance: NA
v_gene: TRBV10-3
CDR3aa: CAISDNRDGGYTF
CDR3nt: TGTGCCATCAGTGATAACAGGGATGGTGGCTACACCTTC

j_gene: TRBJ1-4
d_gene: NA
abundance: few
v_gene: TRBV7-9
CDR3aa: CASAGGGQGNEKLFF
CDR3nt: TGTGCCAGCGCTGGTGGAGGGCAGGGTAATGAAAAACTGTTTTTT

j_gene: TRBJ1-1
d_gene: NA
abundance: NA
v_gene: TRBV18
CDR3aa: CASSPRETENTEAFF
CDR3nt: TGTGCCAGCTCACCTAGGGAGACCGAGAACACTGAAGCTTTCTTT

j_gene: TRBJ1-2
d_gene: TRBD1
abundance: few
v_gene: TRBV4-1
CDR3aa: CASSRTGEAYGYTF
CDR3nt: TGCGCCAGCAGCCGGACAGGGGAGGCCTATGGCTACACCTTC

j_gene: TRBJ2-5
d_gene: TRBD1
abundance: NA
v_gene: TRBV18
CDR3aa: CASSPGQGEETQYF
CDR3nt: TGTGCCAGCTCACCTGGACAGGGAGAAGAGACCCAGTACTTC

j_gene: TRBJ1-2
d_gene: TRBD1
abundance: NA
v_gene: TRBV9
CDR3aa: CASSVRDRGPGYTF
CDR3nt: TGTGCCAGCAGCGTAAGGGACAGGGGGCCTGGCTACACCTTC

j_gene: TRBJ2-1
d_gene: TRBD1
abundance: NA
v_gene: TRBV4-1
CDR3aa: CASSQNPPGGADNEQFF
CDR3nt: TGCGCCAGCAGCCAAAATCCTCCAGGGGGCGCCGACAATGAGCAGTTCTTC